The 8 T cell receptor beta chains below were found in one sample sequenced in a study of regulatory T cells in long-lasting Graves disease. To make TCR beta libraries, researchers used iRepertoire HTBI primers and Arm-PCR of CDR3 regions. TCRdb analysed the multiplex PCR reads with MiXCR anew, one entry per CDR3 protein. Of about 470,000 distinct CDR3 sequences in the sample, roughly 20% were seen once. Time point indicated: persistent/refractory GD, antithyroid drugs over 5 years with positive TRAb. PBMC RNA served as the TCR library source. Sample: peripheral blood mononuclear cells (PBMCs), taken when the disease was refractory, from a patient treated with antithyroid drugs. All receptors come from a female donor with Graves disease.

There are many counts of this clonotype. The chain has TRBV28 and TRBJ1-5, with D tentatively TRBD1 (6 bases). The CDR3 sequence is 15 residues long. With 3 bases removed from V and 7 bases from J, the gap between germline ends came to 16 bases. From germline, CDR1 is MDHEN and CDR2 SYDVKM. The CDR3 DNA is TGTGCCAGCAGTTTCAGTTCAGGGGAGGGACAGCCCCAGCATTTT. Amino acids: CASSFSSGEGQPQHF.

The rearrangement links TRBV5-1 to TRBJ1-5; tentative D call: TRBD1 (5 bases). This CDR3 is 15 amino acids long. Trimming stripped 6 bases from V and 4 bases from J, with 17 bases between. Germline lookup yields CDR1 SGHRS and CDR2 YFSETQ. The CDR3 DNA is TGCGCCAGCAACCACCGGGACCGGTCTAATCAGCCCCAGCATTTT. Amino acids: CASNHRDRSNQPQHF.

The chain is built from TRBV28 and TRBJ2-7; no clear D. Germline CDR1 MDHEN, CDR2 SYDVKM. The CDR3 spans 12 residues. V lost 2 bases and J lost 6, with 8 bases in between. CDR3: CASSLPGIEQYF. The CDR3 region has the DNA TGTGCCAGCAGTTTACCAGGTATCGAGCAGTACTTC.

This clonotype was seen more than once but under ten times. This chain joins TRBV2 and TRBJ1-1; no definite D call. With 6 bases removed from V and 2 bases from J, the gap between germline ends came to 10 bases. Germline CDR1 reads SNHLY; CDR2 reads FYNNEI. The CDR3 has 13 amino acids. For the CDR3, the DNA is TGTGCCAGCAGATGGCAGTTCAACACTGAAGCTTTCTTT. Translation: CASRWQFNTEAFF. Based on the CDR3 plus reference TRBV2 and TRBJ1-1, the full variable domain is EPEVTQTPSHQVTQMGQEVILRCVPISNHLYFYWYRQILGQKVEFLVSFYNNEISEKSEIFDDQFSVERPDGSNFTLKIRSTKLEDSAMYFCASRWQFNTEAFFGQGTRLTVV.

This clonotype came up a few times. V gene TRBV29-1 combines with J gene TRBJ1-2, with D maybe TRBD1 (6 bases). This CDR3 has 13 amino acids. Germline CDR1 is SQVTM and CDR2 is ANQGSEA. V gave up 1 base and J gave up 8 bases, with 14 bases separating them. DNA of the CDR3: TGCAGCGTTGAAGCCTCAGGGGCGGGAGGCTACACCTTC. Translation gives CSVEASGAGGYTF.

This clonotype was detected ten times or more. V is TRBV7-3 and J is TRBJ2-5, with D tentatively TRBD2 (5 bases). Germline lookup yields CDR1 SGHTA and CDR2 FQGTGA. The CDR3 totals 12 residues. Trimming cost V 5 bases and J 5 bases, with 9 bases left between them. The chain's CDR3 is CASSRPGETQYF. The CDR3, as DNA: TGTGCCAGCAGCCGTCCGGGGGAGACCCAGTACTTC.

This clonotype appeared many times. The V gene is TRBV13, the J gene TRBJ2-2, with D perhaps TRBD1 or TRBD2 (6 bases each). The germline CDR1 and CDR2 sequences are PRHDT and FYEKMQ (reference sequence). The V gene lost 1 base and the J gene lost 0 bases, with 9 bases spanning the gap. CDR3 length: 16 amino acids. Written as DNA, the CDR3 is TGTGCCAGCAGCTTAGCCGGGGGCACGAACACCGGGGAGCTGTTTTTT. This gives the protein CASSLAGGTNTGELFF.

As for this clonotype: A far larger clone is off by one base, so a read error is likely. The V and J genes are TRBV7-9 and TRBJ1-1; the D gene is possibly TRBD1 (6 bases). V shed 0 bases and J shed 1 base, with 12 bases lying between them. Germline assignment: CDR1 SEHNR and CDR2 FQNEAQ (reference sequence). This CDR3 spans 16 amino acids. The CDR3 DNA reads TGTGCCAGCAGCTTAGCTACACGACAGGAGAACACTGAAGCTTTCTTT. Its translation is CASSLATRQENTEAFF.